This T cell receptor beta chain was identified during a study of T-cell reconstitution after alpha-beta-depleted transplantation in children. Unique molecular identifiers were used in preparing the TCRbeta library. TCRdb redid the calling of the PCR reads with MiXCR, one entry per CDR3 protein. The table has roughly 250,000 distinct CDR3 sequences, roughly 8.2% seen once. Notes on this clonotype: Antigen specificity is unknown.

CDR3 length: 14 amino acids. The germline V and J ends were trimmed by 6 bases and 3 bases, with 15 bases remaining between them. Findings and caveats of the study: Several hundred graft clones that had expanded were reportedly the source of alpha-beta T cells about two months after transplant.

The receptor was isolated from a male patient aged 5 to 17 who had a stem cell transplant for acute lymphoblastic leukemia, so the T cells may come from the graft donor. Sequenced material: PBMCs, mostly from graft donor cells, taken 180 days after TCRalphabeta/CD19-depleted stem cell transplant. V is TRBV12-3 or TRBV12-4 and J is TRBJ2-7; D could derive from TRBD1 or TRBD2 (5 bases each). CDR3 DNA sequence: TGTGCCAGCAGGGGGACGGGCCTCCACTACGAGCAGTACTTC. Protein: CASRGTGLHYEQYF.